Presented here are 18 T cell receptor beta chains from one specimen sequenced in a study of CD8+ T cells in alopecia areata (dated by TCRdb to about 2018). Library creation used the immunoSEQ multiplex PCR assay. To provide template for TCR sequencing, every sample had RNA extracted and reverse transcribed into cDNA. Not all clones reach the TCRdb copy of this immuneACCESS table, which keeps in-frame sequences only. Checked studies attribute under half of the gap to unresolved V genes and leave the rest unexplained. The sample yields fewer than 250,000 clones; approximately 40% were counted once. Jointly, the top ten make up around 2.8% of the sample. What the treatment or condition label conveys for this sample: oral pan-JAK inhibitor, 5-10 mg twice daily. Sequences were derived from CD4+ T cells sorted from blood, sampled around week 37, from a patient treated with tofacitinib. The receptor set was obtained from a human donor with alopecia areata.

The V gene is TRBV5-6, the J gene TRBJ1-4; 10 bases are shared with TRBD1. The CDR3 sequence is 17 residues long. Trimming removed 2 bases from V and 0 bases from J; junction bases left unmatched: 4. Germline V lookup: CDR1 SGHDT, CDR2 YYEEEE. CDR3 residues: CASSFGTGEATNEKLFF. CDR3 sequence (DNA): TGTGCCAGCAGCTTTGGGACAGGGGAGGCAACTAATGAAAAACTGTTTTTT. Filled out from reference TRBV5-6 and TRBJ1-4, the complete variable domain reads DAGVTQSPTHLIKTRGQQVTLRCSPKSGHDTVSWYQQALGQGPQFIFQYYEEEERQRGNFPDRFSGHQFPNYSSELNVNALLLGDSALYLCASSFGTGEATNEKLFFGSGTQLSVL.

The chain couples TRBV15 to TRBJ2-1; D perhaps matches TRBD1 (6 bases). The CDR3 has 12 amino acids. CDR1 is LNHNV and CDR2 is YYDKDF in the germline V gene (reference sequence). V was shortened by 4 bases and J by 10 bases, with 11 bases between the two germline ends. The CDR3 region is CATSTRTAEQFF. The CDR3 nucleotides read TGTGCCACCAGCACGAGGACAGCAGAGCAGTTCTTC.

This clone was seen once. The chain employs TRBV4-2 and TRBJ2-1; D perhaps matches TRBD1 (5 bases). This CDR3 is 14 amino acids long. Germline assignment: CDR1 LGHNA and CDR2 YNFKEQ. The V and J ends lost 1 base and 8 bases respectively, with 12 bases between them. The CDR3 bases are TGTGCCAGCAGCCAAGTGAGCAGGGCCGATGAGCAGTTCTTC. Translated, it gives CASSQVSRADEQFF.

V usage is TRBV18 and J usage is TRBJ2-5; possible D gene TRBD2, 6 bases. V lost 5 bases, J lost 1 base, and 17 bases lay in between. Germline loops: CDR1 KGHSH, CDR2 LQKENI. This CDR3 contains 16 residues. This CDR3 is CASSAPGPGVQETQYF. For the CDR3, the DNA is TGTGCCAGCTCAGCCCCCGGGCCGGGGGTCCAAGAGACCCAGTACTTC. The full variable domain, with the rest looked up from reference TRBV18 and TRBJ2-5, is NAGVMQNPRHLVRRRGQEARLRCSPMKGHSHVYWYRQLPEEGLKFMVYLQKENIIDESGMPKERFSAEFPKEGPSILRIQQVVRGDSAAYFCASSAPGPGVQETQYFGPGTRLLVL.

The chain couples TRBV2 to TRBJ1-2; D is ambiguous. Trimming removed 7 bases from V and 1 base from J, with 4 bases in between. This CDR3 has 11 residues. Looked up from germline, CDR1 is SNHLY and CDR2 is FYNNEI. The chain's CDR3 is CASKINYGYTF. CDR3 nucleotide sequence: TGTGCCAGCAAGATTAACTATGGCTACACCTTC.

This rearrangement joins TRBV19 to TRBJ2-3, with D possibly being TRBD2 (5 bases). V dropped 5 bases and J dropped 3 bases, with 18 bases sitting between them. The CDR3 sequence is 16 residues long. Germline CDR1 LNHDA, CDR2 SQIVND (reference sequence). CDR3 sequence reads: CASSEGTSTLTDTQYF. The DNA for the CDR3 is TGTGCCAGTAGTGAGGGAACATCGACCCTTACAGATACGCAGTATTTT.

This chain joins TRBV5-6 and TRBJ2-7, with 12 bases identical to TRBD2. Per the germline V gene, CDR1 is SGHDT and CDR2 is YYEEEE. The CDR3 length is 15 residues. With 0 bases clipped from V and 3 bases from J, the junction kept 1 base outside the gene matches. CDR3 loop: CASSLGLAGVYEQYF. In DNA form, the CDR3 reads TGTGCCAGCAGCTTGGGACTAGCGGGGGTCTACGAGCAGTACTTC.

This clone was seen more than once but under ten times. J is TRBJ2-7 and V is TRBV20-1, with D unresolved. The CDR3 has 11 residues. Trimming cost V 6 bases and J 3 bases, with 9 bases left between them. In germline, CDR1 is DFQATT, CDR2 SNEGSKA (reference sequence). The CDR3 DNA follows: TGCAGTGCCGAGGACGGCTACGAGCAGTACTTC. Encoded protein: CSAEDGYEQYF.

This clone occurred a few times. For the CDR3, the DNA is TGTGCCAGCAGACGGGAAGGAACCTACGAGCAGTACTTC. As protein: CASRREGTYEQYF. V usage is TRBV5-4 and J usage is TRBJ2-7; a weak D match, TRBD2 (5 bases). The CDR3 consists of 13 residues. CDR1 and CDR2 (germline): SGHNT, YYREEE (reference sequence). The V end was cut by 5 bases, the J end by 2 bases, with 11 bases between. Full variable domain (outside the CDR3, taken from reference TRBV5-4 and TRBJ2-7): ETGVTQSPTHLIKTRGQQVTLRCSSQSGHNTVSWYQQALGQGPQFIFQYYREEENGRGNFPPRFSGLQFPNYSSELNVNALELDDSALYLCASRREGTYEQYFGPGTRLTVT.

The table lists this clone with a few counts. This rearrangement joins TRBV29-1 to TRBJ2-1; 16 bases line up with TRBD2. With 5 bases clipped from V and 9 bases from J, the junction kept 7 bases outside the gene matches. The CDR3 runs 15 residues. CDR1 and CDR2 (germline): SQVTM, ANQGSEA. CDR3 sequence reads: CSVRGTSGRAAEQFF. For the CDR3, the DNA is TGCAGCGTTAGAGGGACTAGCGGGAGGGCCGCTGAGCAGTTCTTC.

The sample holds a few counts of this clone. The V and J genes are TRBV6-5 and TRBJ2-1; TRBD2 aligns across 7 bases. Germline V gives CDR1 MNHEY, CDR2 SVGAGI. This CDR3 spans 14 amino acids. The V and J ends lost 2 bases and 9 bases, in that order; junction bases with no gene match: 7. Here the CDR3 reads CASSYDGTTPEQFF. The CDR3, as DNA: TGTGCCAGCAGTTACGATGGGACTACCCCTGAGCAGTTCTTC.

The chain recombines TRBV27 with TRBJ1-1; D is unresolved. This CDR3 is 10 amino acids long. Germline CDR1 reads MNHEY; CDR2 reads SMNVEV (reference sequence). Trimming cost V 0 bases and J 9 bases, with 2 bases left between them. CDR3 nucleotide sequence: TGTGCCAGCAGTTTATCGAAAGCTTTCTTT. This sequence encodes CASSLSKAFF.

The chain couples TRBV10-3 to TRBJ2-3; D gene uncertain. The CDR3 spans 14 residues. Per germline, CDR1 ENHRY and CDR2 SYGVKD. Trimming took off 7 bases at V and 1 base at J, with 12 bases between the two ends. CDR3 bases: TGTGCCATCACCGACGCAGGAGGCACAGATACGCAGTATTTT. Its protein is CAITDAGGTDTQYF.

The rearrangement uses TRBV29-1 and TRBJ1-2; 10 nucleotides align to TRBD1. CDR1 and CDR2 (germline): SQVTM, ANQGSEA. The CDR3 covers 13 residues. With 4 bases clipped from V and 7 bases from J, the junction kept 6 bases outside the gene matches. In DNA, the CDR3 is TGCAGCGTTGTGGACAGGGGGGTTCGTGGCTACACCTTC. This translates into CSVVDRGVRGYTF.

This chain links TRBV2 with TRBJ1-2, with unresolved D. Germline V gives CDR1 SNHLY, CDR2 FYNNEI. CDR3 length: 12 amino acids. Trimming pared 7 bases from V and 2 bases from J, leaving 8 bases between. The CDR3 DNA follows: TGTGCCAGCAATAACCCGAACTATGGCTACACCTTC. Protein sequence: CASNNPNYGYTF.

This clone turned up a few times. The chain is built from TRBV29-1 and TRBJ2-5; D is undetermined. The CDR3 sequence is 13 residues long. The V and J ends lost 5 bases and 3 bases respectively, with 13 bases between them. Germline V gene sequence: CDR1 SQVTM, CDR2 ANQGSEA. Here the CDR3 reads CSVRSRPEETQYF. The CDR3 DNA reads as TGCAGCGTTAGGTCAAGGCCTGAAGAGACCCAGTACTTC.

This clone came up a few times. Here the CDR3 reads CASSSGLAELNEQFF. The CDR3 nucleotides read TGTGCCAGCAGTTCGGGACTAGCGGAGCTCAATGAGCAGTTCTTC. The chain is built from TRBV27 and TRBJ2-1; 11 bases line up with TRBD2. J was trimmed by 6 bases and V by 4 bases; bases with no gene match: 5. The CDR3 covers 15 residues. Germline CDR1 MNHEY, CDR2 SMNVEV (reference sequence).

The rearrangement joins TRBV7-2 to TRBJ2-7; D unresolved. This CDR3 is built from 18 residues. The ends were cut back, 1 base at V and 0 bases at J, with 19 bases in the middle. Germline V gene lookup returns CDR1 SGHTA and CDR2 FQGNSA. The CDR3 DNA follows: TGTGCCAGCAGCTTAGTTTTGTCGATCAGCGCCTTCTCCTACGAGCAGTACTTC. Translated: CASSLVLSISAFSYEQYF.